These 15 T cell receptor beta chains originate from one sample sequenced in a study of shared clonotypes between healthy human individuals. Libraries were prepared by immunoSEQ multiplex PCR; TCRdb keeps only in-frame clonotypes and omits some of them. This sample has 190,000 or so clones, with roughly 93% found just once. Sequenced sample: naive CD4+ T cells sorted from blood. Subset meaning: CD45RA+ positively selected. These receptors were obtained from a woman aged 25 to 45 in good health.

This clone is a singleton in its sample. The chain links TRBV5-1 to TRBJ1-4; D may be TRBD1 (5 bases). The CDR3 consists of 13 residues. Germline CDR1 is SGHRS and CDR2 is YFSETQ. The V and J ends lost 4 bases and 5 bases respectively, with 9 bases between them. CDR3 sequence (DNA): TGCGCCAGCAGCCCGGGACCAAATGAAAAACTGTTTTTT. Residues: CASSPGPNEKLFF.

The CDR3 protein is CASSTQGDQPQHF. In DNA form, the CDR3 reads TGTGCCAGTAGTACCCAGGGGGATCAGCCCCAGCATTTT. V is TRBV19 and J is TRBJ1-5; TRBD1 aligns across 7 bases. Germline CDR1 and CDR2: LNHDA and SQIVND (reference sequence). The J segment lost 5 bases and the V segment lost 4 bases, leaving 2 bases of the junction unmatched. The CDR3 sequence is 13 residues long.

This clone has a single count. CDR3 amino acids: CASSPGRGSETQYF. CDR3 coding DNA: TGTGCCAGCTCACCCGGCAGGGGTTCGGAGACCCAGTACTTC. The chain combines TRBV18 with TRBJ2-5, with a weak D call TRBD1 (6 bases). The germline CDR1 and CDR2 sequences are KGHSH and LQKENI. The CDR3 is made up of 14 amino acids. Trimming cost V 3 bases and J 5 bases, with 13 bases left between them. Full variable domain (rest looked up from reference TRBV18 and TRBJ2-5): NAGVMQNPRHLVRRRGQEARLRCSPMKGHSHVYWYRQLPEEGLKFMVYLQKENIIDESGMPKERFSAEFPKEGPSILRIQQVVRGDSAAYFCASSPGRGSETQYFGPGTRLLVL.

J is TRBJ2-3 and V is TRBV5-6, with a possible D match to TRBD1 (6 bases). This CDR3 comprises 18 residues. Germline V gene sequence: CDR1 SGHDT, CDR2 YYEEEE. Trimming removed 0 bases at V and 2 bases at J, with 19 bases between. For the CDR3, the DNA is TGTGCCAGCAGCTTGGACCGGAGCAGGGGATTGACCACAGATACGCAGTATTTT. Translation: CASSLDRSRGLTTDTQYF.

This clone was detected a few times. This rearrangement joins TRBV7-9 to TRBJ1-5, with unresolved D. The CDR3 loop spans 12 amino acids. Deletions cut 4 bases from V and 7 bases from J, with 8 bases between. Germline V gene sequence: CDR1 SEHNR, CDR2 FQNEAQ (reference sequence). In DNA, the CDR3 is TGTGCCAGCAGCTGGAGAGGACAGCCCCAGCATTTT. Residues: CASSWRGQPQHF. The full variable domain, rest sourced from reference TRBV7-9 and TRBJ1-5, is DTGVSQNPRHKITKRGQNVTFRCDPISEHNRLYWYRQTLGQGPEFLTYFQNEAQLEKSRLLSDRFSAERPKGSFSTLEIQRTEQGDSAMYLCASSWRGQPQHFGDGTRLSIL.

The CDR3 DNA is TGTGCCAGCAGCCCGCCACTCGGGTCGGCAGAACTGAACACTGAAGCTTTCTTT. Residues: CASSPPLGSAELNTEAFF. The chain couples TRBV5-6 to TRBJ1-1, with unresolved D. Deletions cut 4 bases from V and 0 bases from J, with 22 bases between. This CDR3 is 18 amino acids long. In germline, CDR1 is SGHDT, CDR2 YYEEEE. Together with reference TRBV5-6 and TRBJ1-1, the CDR3 gives the full variable domain: DAGVTQSPTHLIKTRGQQVTLRCSPKSGHDTVSWYQQALGQGPQFIFQYYEEEERQRGNFPDRFSGHQFPNYSSELNVNALLLGDSALYLCASSPPLGSAELNTEAFFGQGTRLTVV.

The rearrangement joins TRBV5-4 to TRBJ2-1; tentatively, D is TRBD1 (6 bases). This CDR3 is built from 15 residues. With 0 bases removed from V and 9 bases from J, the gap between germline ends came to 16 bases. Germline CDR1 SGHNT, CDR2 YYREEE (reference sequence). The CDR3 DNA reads TGTGCCAGCAGCTTGGGGCGGAACAGGGAAATTGAGCAGTTCTTC. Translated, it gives CASSLGRNREIEQFF.

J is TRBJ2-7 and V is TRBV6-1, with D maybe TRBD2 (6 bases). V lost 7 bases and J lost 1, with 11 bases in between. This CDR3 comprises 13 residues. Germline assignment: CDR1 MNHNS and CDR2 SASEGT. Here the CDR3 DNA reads TGTGCCAGCATTGATGGGGGGTCCTACGAGCAGTACTTC. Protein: CASIDGGSYEQYF.

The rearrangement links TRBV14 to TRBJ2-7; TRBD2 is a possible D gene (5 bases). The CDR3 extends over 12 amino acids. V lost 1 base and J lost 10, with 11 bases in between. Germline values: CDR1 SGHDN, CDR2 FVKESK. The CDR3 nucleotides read TGTGCCAGCAGCCAAGGTCGGGCTAGCCAGTACTTC. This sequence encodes CASSQGRASQYF. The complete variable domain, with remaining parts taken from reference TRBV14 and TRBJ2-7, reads EAGVTQFPSHSVIEKGQTVTLRCDPISGHDNLYWYRRVMGKEIKFLLHFVKESKQDESGMPNNRFLAERTGGTYSTLKVQPAELEDSGVYFCASSQGRASQYFGPGTRLTVT.

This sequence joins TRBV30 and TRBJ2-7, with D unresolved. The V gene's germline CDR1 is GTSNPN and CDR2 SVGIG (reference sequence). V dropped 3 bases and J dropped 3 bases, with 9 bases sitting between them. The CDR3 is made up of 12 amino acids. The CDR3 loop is CAWSRSGYEQYF. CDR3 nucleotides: TGTGCCTGGAGCCGATCTGGCTACGAGCAGTACTTC.

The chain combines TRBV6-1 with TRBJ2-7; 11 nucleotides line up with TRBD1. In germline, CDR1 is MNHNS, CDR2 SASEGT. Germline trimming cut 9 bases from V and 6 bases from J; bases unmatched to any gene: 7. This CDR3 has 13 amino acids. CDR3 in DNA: TGTGCCAGTTTTTCCGGGACAGGGGGCGAGCAGTACTTC. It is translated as CASFSGTGGEQYF.

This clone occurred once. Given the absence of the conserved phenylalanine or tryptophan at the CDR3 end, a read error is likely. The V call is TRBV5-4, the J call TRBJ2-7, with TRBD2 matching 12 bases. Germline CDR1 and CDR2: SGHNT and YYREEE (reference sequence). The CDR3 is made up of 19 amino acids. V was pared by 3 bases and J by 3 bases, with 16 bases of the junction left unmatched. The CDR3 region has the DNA TGTGCCAGCAGCTCCCCGGGACTAGCGGGTCGCACATCGATCTACGAGCAGTACCTC. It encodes CASSSPGLAGRTSIYEQYL.

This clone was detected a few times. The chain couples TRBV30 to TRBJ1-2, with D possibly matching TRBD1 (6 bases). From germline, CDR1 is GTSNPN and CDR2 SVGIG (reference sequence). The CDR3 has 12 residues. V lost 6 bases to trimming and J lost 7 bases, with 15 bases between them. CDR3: CACTGTTGGYTF. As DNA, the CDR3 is TGTGCCTGTACAGGGACAACGGGTGGCTACACCTTC.

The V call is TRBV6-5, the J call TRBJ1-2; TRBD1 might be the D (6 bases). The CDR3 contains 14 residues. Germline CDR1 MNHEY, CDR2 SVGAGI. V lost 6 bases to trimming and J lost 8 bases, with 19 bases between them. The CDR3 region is CASRNRAGLEGYTF. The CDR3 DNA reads TGTGCCAGCAGGAACAGGGCAGGGCTGGAGGGCTACACCTTC.

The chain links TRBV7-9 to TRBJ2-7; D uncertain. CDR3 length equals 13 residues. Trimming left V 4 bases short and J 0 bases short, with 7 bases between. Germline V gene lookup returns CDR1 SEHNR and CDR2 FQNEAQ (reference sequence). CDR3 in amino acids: CASSSRASYEQYF. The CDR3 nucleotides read TGTGCCAGCAGCTCCCGGGCCTCCTACGAGCAGTACTTC.